The 15 T cell receptor beta chains below all came from one sample that was sequenced in a study of OX40 agonist ivuxolimab in advanced cancers. Generated by immunoSEQ multiplex PCR, the TCRdb table keeps only in-frame clones and is missing some. The sample contains approximately 66,000 clones, approximately 88% of which appear only once. This specimen was CD4+ or CD8+ T cells sorted from blood, taken in a trial of the OX40 agonist ivuxolimab. These receptors were collected from an adult with an advanced solid tumor such as melanoma, head and neck, liver or kidney cancer.

The chain uses TRBV5-5 and TRBJ2-5, with D hard to call. The ends were cut back, 1 base at V and 5 bases at J, with 12 bases in the middle. The CDR3 sequence is 14 residues long. The germline gives CDR1 SGHKS, CDR2 YYEKEE (reference sequence). For the CDR3, the DNA is TGTGCCAGCAGCTTGAGTGGGCTGGGGGAGACCCAGTACTTC. Translated: CASSLSGLGETQYF.

This sequence joins TRBV7-3 and TRBJ2-2; maybe TRBD2 (5 bases). V was cut by 2 bases and J by 0 bases, with 7 bases left in between. CDR3 length: 15 residues. Germline V gene lookup returns CDR1 SGHTA and CDR2 FQGTGA. CDR3 residues: CASSLLGTNTGELFF. The CDR3 DNA reads as TGTGCCAGCAGCTTACTCGGGACGAACACCGGGGAGCTGTTTTTT.

This chain uses TRBV6-5 with TRBJ1-3; D not certain. This CDR3 contains 15 residues. Trimming removed 5 bases from V and 1 base from J, with 12 bases in between. Germline assignment: CDR1 MNHEY and CDR2 SVGAGI. The CDR3 loop is CASSPGLRSGNTIYF. CDR3 DNA: TGTGCCAGCAGTCCTGGACTGCGTTCTGGAAACACCATATATTTT.

This chain connects TRBV5-1 to TRBJ1-5; D unresolved. The CDR3 runs to 13 residues. V was cut by 4 bases and J by 9 bases, with 14 bases left in between. Germline lookup yields CDR1 SGHRS and CDR2 YFSETQ. Written as DNA, the CDR3 is TGCGCCAGCAGCCCGGACGGGCTTGGGCCCCAGCATTTT. It encodes CASSPDGLGPQHF.

The chain recombines TRBV10-3 with TRBJ2-3; D may match TRBD1 or TRBD2 (5 bases each). The CDR3 is 13 amino acids. The ends were cut back, 8 bases at V and 0 bases at J, with 9 bases in the middle. The V gene's germline CDR1 is ENHRY and CDR2 SYGVKD. CDR3 loop: CAIGRDSTDTQYF. CDR3 DNA: TGTGCCATCGGTCGGGACAGCACAGATACGCAGTATTTT.

This chain uses TRBV7-9 with TRBJ2-1, with D hard to call. V dropped 6 bases and J dropped 0 bases, with 24 bases sitting between them. This CDR3 comprises 19 residues. Germline V gene sequence: CDR1 SEHNR, CDR2 FQNEAQ (reference sequence). In DNA, the CDR3 is TGTGCCAGCAGACTTAGTGTCTCGTCGCAGACCCACTCCTACAATGAGCAGTTCTTC. It yields the protein CASRLSVSSQTHSYNEQFF.

The rearrangement links TRBV6-1 to TRBJ2-7, with D possibly matching TRBD1 (5 bases). CDR1 is MNHNS, CDR2 SASEGT, per germline. CDR3 length: 12 amino acids. Trimming left V 11 bases short and J 1 base short, with 12 bases between. CDR3 coding DNA: TGTGCCGGGCAGGGCACATCCTACGAGCAGTACTTC. This translates into CAGQGTSYEQYF.

The chain employs TRBV28 and TRBJ2-7; 8 positions match TRBD2. The CDR3 contains 15 residues. CDR1 is MDHEN, CDR2 SYDVKM, per germline. The V gene end was trimmed by 2 bases and the J gene end by 3 bases; junction bases not matched to a gene: 6. The CDR3 reads CASSLGLAGNYEQYF. The CDR3 DNA is TGTGCCAGCAGTTTAGGGCTAGCGGGCAACTACGAGCAGTACTTC.

This clone was seen a few times. This rearrangement joins TRBV7-2 to TRBJ2-5, with no clear D. The CDR3 runs 13 residues. The ends were cut back, 5 bases at V and 5 bases at J, with 12 bases in the middle. In germline, CDR1 is SGHTA, CDR2 FQGNSA. The CDR3 DNA follows: TGTGCCAGCAGCCGGCCGAGTAGGGAGACCCAGTACTTC. Residues: CASSRPSRETQYF.

The CDR3 loop reads CASSPGLTDTQYF. CDR3 in DNA: TGTGCCAGCTCACCGGGCCTTACAGATACGCAGTATTTT. The rearrangement joins TRBV18 to TRBJ2-3, with no clear D. Per the germline V gene, CDR1 is KGHSH and CDR2 is LQKENI. V was trimmed by 3 bases and J by 3 bases, leaving 7 bases between them. This CDR3 has 13 residues.

In DNA, the CDR3 is TGTGCCAGCAGCTGGGGACAGGCGGCGGGGCAGTACTTC. Its protein product is CASSWGQAAGQYF. This rearrangement joins TRBV5-8 to TRBJ2-7; the match to TRBD1 covers 8 bases. Germline loops: CDR1 SGHTS, CDR2 YDEGEE. V lost 3 bases and J lost 9; bases outside the gene matches: 8. This CDR3 is 13 amino acids long. The full variable domain, in which reference TRBV5-8 and TRBJ2-7 provide the parts outside the CDR3, is EAGVTQSPTHLIKTRGQQATLRCSPISGHTSVYWYQQALGLGLQFLLWYDEGEERNRGNFPPRFSGRQFPNYSSELNVNALELEDSALYLCASSWGQAAGQYFGPGTRLTVT.

The chain recombines TRBV7-9 with TRBJ2-1; D remains ambiguous. The CDR3 has 17 amino acids. V gave up 0 bases and J gave up 2 bases, with 14 bases separating them. Germline assignment: CDR1 SEHNR and CDR2 FQNEAQ (reference sequence). CDR3 amino acids: CASSLAPPKGAYNEQFF. CDR3 DNA sequence: TGTGCCAGCAGCTTAGCACCCCCCAAAGGTGCCTACAATGAGCAGTTCTTC.

The chain has TRBV19 and TRBJ2-7, with D unresolved. Germline assignment: CDR1 LNHDA and CDR2 SQIVND (reference sequence). The CDR3 has 13 residues. Trimming stripped 7 bases from V and 7 bases from J, with 17 bases between. CDR3 DNA: TGTGCCAGTAAGGCGGCAAGCTACGGGGAGCAGTACTTC. This gives the protein CASKAASYGEQYF.

V and J are TRBV2 and TRBJ2-7; D may be TRBD1 (6 bases). This CDR3 has 14 amino acids. Germline CDR1 SNHLY, CDR2 FYNNEI. Deletions cut 11 bases from V and 2 bases from J, with 19 bases between. CDR3 protein: CASRGQGSTYEQYF. DNA for the CDR3: TGTGCCTCGCGAGGGCAGGGGTCGACCTACGAGCAGTACTTC.

V is TRBV2 and J is TRBJ2-7, with no clear D. The V end lost 9 bases, the J end lost 7 bases, and 13 bases lay between the germline ends. The germline gives CDR1 SNHLY, CDR2 FYNNEI. This CDR3 contains 11 residues. CDR3 loop: CASGLAWEQYF. CDR3 DNA sequence: TGTGCCAGTGGCCTTGCGTGGGAGCAGTACTTC.